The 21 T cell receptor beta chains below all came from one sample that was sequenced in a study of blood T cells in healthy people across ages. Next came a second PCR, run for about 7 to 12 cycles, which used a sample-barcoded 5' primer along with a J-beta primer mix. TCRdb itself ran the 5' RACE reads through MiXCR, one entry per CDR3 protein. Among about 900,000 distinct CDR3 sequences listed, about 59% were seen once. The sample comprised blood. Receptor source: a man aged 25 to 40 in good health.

The CDR3 DNA sequence: TGTGCCAGCTCACCACCTGGACTGGTTGAAGAGACCCAGTACTTC. Its protein is CASSPPGLVEETQYF. The V gene is TRBV18, the J gene TRBJ2-7, with D possibly matching TRBD2 (5 bases). The J call may be wrong; the DNA end is better matched by TRBJ2-5. Germline loops: CDR1 KGHSH, CDR2 LQKENI. This CDR3 region has 15 residues.

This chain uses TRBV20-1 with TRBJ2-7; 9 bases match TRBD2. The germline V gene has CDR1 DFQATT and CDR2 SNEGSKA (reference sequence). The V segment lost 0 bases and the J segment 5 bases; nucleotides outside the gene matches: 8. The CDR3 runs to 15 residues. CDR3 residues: CSARDLGLAYDEQYF. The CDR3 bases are TGCAGTGCTAGAGATCTTGGACTAGCGTATGACGAGCAGTACTTC.

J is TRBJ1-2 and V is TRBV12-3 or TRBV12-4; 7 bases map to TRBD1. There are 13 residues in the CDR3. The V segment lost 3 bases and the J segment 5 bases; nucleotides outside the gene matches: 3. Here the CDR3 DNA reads TGTGCCAGCAGTTTCGAGGGGGCATATGGCTACACCTTC. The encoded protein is CASSFEGAYGYTF.

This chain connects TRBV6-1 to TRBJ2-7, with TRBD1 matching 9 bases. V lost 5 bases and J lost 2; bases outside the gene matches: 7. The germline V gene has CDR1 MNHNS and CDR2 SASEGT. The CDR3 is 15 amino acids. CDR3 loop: CASSRDRAATYEQYF. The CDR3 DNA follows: TGTGCCAGCAGTCGGGACAGGGCAGCGACCTACGAGCAGTACTTC.

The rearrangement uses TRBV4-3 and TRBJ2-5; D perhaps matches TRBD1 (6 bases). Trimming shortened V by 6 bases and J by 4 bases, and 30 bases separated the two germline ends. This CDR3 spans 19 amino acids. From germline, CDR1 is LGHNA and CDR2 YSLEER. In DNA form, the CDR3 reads TGCGCCAGCAGTCGACCGGGTGACCCGGGACATTCTGATGGAGAGACCCAGTACTTC. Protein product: CASSRPGDPGHSDGETQYF.

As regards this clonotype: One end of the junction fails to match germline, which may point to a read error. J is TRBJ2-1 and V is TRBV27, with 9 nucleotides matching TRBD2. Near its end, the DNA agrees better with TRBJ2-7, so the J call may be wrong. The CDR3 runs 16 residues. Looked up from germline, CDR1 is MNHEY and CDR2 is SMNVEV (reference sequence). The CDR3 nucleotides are TGCGCCAGCAGTTCCGCTAGTAGGAGCGGGGGGTACGAGCAGTACTTC. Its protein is CASSSASRSGGYEQYF.

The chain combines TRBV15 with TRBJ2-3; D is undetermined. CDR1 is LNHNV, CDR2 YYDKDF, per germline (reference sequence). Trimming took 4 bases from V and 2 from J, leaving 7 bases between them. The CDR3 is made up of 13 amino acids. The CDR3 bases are TGTGCCACCAGCAAACCCTCCACAGATACGCAGTATTTT. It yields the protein CATSKPSTDTQYF. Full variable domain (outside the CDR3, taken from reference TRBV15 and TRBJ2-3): DAMVIQNPRYQVTQFGKPVTLSCSQTLNHNVMYWYQQKSSQAPKLLFHYYDKDFNNEADTPDNFQSRRPNTSFCFLDIRSPGLGDTAMYLCATSKPSTDTQYFGPGTRLTVL.

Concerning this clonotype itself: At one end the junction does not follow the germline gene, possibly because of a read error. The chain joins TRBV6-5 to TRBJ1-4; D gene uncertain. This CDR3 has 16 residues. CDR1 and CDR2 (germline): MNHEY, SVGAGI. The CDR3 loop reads CASSYLWGETNEKPFF. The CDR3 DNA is TGTGCCAGCAGTTACTTATGGGGTGAAACTAATGAAAAACCGTTTTTT.

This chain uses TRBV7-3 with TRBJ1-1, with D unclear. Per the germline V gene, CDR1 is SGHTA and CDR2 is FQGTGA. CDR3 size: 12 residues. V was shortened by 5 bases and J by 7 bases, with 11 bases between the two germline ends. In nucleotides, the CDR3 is TGTGCCAGCAGCGATAATGGAGGTGAAGCTTTCTTT. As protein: CASSDNGGEAFF.

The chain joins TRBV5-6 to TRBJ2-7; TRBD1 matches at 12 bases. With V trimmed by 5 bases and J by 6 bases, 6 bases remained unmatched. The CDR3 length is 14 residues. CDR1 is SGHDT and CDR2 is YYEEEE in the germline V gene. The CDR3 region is CASRSGTGGSEQYF. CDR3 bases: TGTGCCAGCAGATCCGGGACAGGGGGCTCCGAGCAGTACTTC.

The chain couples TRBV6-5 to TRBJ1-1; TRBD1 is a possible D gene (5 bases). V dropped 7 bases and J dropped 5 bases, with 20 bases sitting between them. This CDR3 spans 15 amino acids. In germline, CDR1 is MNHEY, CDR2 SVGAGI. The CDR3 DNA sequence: TGTGCCAGCATACCCTCAGGGTACTCATGGACTGAAGCTTTCTTT. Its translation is CASIPSGYSWTEAFF.

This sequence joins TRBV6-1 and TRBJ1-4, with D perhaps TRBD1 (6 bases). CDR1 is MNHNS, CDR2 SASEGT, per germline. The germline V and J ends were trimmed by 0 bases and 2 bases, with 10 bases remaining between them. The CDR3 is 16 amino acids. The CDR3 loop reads CASSEAQGLTNEKLFF. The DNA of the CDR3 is TGTGCCAGCAGTGAAGCGCAGGGGCTGACTAATGAAAAACTGTTTTTT.

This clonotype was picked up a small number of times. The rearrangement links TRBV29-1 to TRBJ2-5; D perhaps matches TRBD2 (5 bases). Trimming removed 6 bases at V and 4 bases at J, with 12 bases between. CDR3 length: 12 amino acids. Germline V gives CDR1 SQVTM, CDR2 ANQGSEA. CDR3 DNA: TGCAGCGTCGGCATGAGGGTAGAGACCCAGTACTTC. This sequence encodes CSVGMRVETQYF.

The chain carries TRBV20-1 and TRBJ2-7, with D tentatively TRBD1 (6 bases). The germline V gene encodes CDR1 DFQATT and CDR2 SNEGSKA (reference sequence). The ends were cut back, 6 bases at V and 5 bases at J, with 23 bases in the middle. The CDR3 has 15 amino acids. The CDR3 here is CSALPPGAKGNEQYF. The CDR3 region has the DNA TGCAGTGCCCTTCCCCCAGGGGCAAAGGGGAACGAGCAGTACTTC.

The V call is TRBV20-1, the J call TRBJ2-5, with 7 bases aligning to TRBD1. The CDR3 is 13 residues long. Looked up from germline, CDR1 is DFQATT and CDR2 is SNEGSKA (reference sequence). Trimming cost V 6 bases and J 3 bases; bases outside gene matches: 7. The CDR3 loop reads CSARSGQKETQYF. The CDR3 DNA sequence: TGCAGTGCACGATCGGGACAGAAAGAGACCCAGTACTTC.

As DNA, the CDR3 is TGTGCCAGCAGCAGCCGTCTAGCGGGGGGAGGCGATGAGCAGTTCTTC. Amino acids: CASSSRLAGGGDEQFF. V usage is TRBV3-1 and J usage is TRBJ2-1; 11 nucleotides match TRBD2. Germline V gene data show CDR1 as LGHDT and CDR2 as YNNKEL (reference sequence). After removal of 5 bases from V and 8 bases from J, the junction contained 11 bases not matched to a gene. There are 16 residues in the CDR3.

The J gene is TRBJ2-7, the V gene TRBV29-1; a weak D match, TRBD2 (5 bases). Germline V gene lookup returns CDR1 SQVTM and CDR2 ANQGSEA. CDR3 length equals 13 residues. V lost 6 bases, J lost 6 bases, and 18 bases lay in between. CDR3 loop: CSVADSRFSEQYF. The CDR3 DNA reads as TGCAGCGTAGCGGATAGCCGGTTTAGCGAGCAGTACTTC.

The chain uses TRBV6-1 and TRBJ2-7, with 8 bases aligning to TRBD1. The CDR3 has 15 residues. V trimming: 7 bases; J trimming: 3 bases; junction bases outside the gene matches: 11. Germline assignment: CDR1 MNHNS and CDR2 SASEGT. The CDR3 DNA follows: TGTGCCAGCAACTTACAGGGGGTGATGGGCTACGAGCAGTACTTC. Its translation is CASNLQGVMGYEQYF.

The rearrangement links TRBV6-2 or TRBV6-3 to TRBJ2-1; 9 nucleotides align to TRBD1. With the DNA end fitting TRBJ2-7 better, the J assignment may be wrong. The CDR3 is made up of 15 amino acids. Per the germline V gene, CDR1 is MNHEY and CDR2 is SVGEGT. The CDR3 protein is CASSTGGWWNNEQYF. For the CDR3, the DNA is TGTGCCAGCAGTACAGGGGGCTGGTGGAACAATGAGCAGTACTTC.

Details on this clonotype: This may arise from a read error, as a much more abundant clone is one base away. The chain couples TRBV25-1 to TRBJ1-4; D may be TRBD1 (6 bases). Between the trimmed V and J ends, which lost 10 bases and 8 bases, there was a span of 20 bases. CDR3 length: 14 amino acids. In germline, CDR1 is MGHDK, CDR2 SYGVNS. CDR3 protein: CATTKQGVEEKLFF. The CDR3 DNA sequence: TGTGCCACCACTAAACAGGGTGTAGAGGAAAAACTGTTTTTT.

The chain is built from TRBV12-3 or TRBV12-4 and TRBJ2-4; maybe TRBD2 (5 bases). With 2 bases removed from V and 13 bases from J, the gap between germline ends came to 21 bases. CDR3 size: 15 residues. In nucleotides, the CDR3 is TGTGCCAGCAGTTTAACCCTCGAATTTAAGGGAGCCCAGTACTTC. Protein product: CASSLTLEFKGAQYF.